The 27 T cell receptor beta chains below come from one sample, sequenced in a study of blood T cell repertoires in COVID-19. The method was immunoSEQ multiplex PCR; TCRdb's version includes in-frame clones alone and lacks a portion of them. Of roughly 260,000 clones in the sample, 70% to 90% were seen once. The sequenced material came from peripheral blood. The receptors derive from a woman between 50 and 59 years old with acute or convalescent COVID-19.

The rearrangement links TRBV30 to TRBJ2-6; D possibly corresponds to TRBD2 (5 bases). Germline V lookup: CDR1 GTSNPN, CDR2 SVGIG (reference sequence). The CDR3 is 15 residues long. Trimming stripped 4 bases from V and 4 bases from J, with 14 bases between. This CDR3 reads CAWTPGVGGANVLTF. The CDR3, as DNA: TGTGCCTGGACTCCCGGGGTCGGAGGGGCCAACGTCCTGACTTTC.

The J gene is TRBJ2-1, the V gene TRBV24-1; 12 positions match TRBD1. CDR1 is KGHDR, CDR2 SFDVKD, per germline. The junction had 5 bases not matched to a gene; V was cut back by 4 bases and J by 8 bases. There are 15 residues in the CDR3. In nucleotides, the CDR3 is TGTGCCACCAGTGACCCGGGACAGGGGGCCGATGAGCAGTTCTTC. Protein: CATSDPGQGADEQFF.

The chain recombines TRBV19 with TRBJ2-1, with D perhaps TRBD1 (5 bases). The CDR3 runs to 14 residues. V was cut by 3 bases and J by 4 bases, with 10 bases left in between. Germline V gene data show CDR1 as LNHDA and CDR2 as SQIVND (reference sequence). DNA of the CDR3: TGTGCCAGTAGTATCAGGGCGGTATACAATGAGCAGTTCTTC. Translating it yields CASSIRAVYNEQFF.

The V gene is TRBV29-1, the J gene TRBJ1-2, with D possibly TRBD1 on 6 matching bases. V was cut by 4 bases and J by 6 bases, with 18 bases left in between. The CDR3 contains 14 residues. CDR1 and CDR2 (germline): SQVTM, ANQGSEA. The CDR3 loop is CSVGDNIPLDGYTF. Written as DNA, the CDR3 is TGCAGCGTTGGGGACAACATCCCCTTGGATGGCTACACCTTC.

The chain uses TRBV4-1 and TRBJ2-1; D is possibly TRBD2 (6 bases). Trimming stripped 0 bases from V and 7 bases from J, with 19 bases between. CDR3 size: 17 residues. Germline values: CDR1 MGHRA, CDR2 YSYEKL. The DNA for the CDR3 is TGCGCCAGCAGCCAAGAAGTACGGGGGAACACTGCGAATGAGCAGTTCTTC. As protein: CASSQEVRGNTANEQFF.

CDR3 DNA sequence: TGTGCCAGCAGCGTAGGGGTGAACACTGAAGCTTTCTTT. This codes for CASSVGVNTEAFF. This rearrangement joins TRBV27 to TRBJ1-1, with D maybe TRBD1 (5 bases). V lost 6 bases, J lost 0 bases, and 8 bases lay in between. Germline loops: CDR1 MNHEY, CDR2 SMNVEV (reference sequence). The CDR3 sequence is 13 residues long.

In this sample, this clone turned up a few times. The CDR3: CASSLEHRGPQHF. The CDR3 nucleotides are TGTGCCAGCAGCTTAGAACACAGGGGTCCCCAGCATTTT. The rearrangement links TRBV7-2 to TRBJ1-5; TRBD1 matches 7 bases. CDR1 is SGHTA and CDR2 is FQGNSA in the germline V gene. The CDR3 is 13 amino acids. J was trimmed by 10 bases and V by 1 base; bases with no gene match: 4.

This chain connects TRBV11-3 to TRBJ2-7; 8 bases fit TRBD1. CDR1 is SGHNT and CDR2 is YENEEA in the germline V gene. Trimming at V came to 2 bases and at J to 2 bases, leaving 5 bases not matched to a gene. The CDR3 spans 15 residues. CDR3 loop: CASSLFGQGTYEQYF. For the CDR3, the DNA is TGTGCCAGCAGCTTATTCGGACAGGGTACCTACGAGCAGTACTTC. Combining the CDR3 with reference TRBV11-3 and TRBJ2-7 gives the whole variable domain EAGVVQSPRYKIIEKKQPVAFWCNPISGHNTLYWYLQNLGQGPELLIRYENEEAVDDSQLPKDRFSAERLKGVDSTLKIQPAELGDSAVYLCASSLFGQGTYEQYFGPGTRLTVT.

V usage is TRBV5-1 and J usage is TRBJ2-3; 8 positions agree with TRBD2. Per germline, CDR1 SGHRS and CDR2 YFSETQ. The trim removed 0 bases at V and 7 bases at J, leaving 7 bases unmatched. This CDR3 comprises 15 residues. CDR3 sequence reads: CASSLGSGTVNTQYF. The DNA for the CDR3 is TGCGCCAGCAGCTTGGGTAGCGGGACCGTAAATACGCAGTATTTT.

The CDR3 nucleotides read TGTGCCAGCAGCCACAGGGATTATAATTCACCCCTCCACTTT. Amino acids: CASSHRDYNSPLHF. The chain has TRBV7-6 and TRBJ1-6; possible D gene TRBD1, 6 bases. Germline CDR1 is SGHVS and CDR2 is FNYEAQ. The CDR3 has 14 amino acids. V lost 5 bases and J 4 bases, leaving 9 bases between the germline ends.

The chain combines TRBV2 with TRBJ2-7, with TRBD2 matching over 11 bases. In germline, CDR1 is SNHLY, CDR2 FYNNEI. With V trimmed by 4 bases and J by 2 bases, 4 bases remained unmatched. The length of the CDR3 is 15 residues. For the CDR3, the DNA is TGTGCCAGCAGTGCGCGACTAGCGGGGCCCTACGAGCAGTACTTC. Protein sequence: CASSARLAGPYEQYF. Full variable domain (missing parts from reference TRBV2 and TRBJ2-7): EPEVTQTPSHQVTQMGQEVILRCVPISNHLYFYWYRQILGQKVEFLVSFYNNEISEKSEIFDDQFSVERPDGSNFTLKIRSTKLEDSAMYFCASSARLAGPYEQYFGPGTRLTVT.

Here the CDR3 reads CASRTGAEETQYF. The DNA of the CDR3 is TGTGCCAGCAGAACGGGAGCAGAAGAGACCCAGTACTTC. J is TRBJ2-5 and V is TRBV3-1 (or the pseudogene TRBV3-2), with D possibly TRBD2 on 6 matching bases. Germline loops: CDR1 LGHDT, CDR2 YNNKEL (reference sequence). The CDR3 length is 13 residues. V was trimmed by 6 bases and J by 3 bases, leaving 11 bases between them.

The chain couples TRBV3-1 (or the pseudogene TRBV3-2) to TRBJ2-3; tentative D call: TRBD2 (6 bases). The CDR3 runs to 15 residues. V was pared by 4 bases and J by 8 bases, with 19 bases between. CDR1 and CDR2 (germline): LGHDT, YNNKEL (reference sequence). In DNA, the CDR3 is TGTGCCAGCAGCCCTCGGGGGATAGCCATGGGTACGCAGTATTTT. Amino acid sequence: CASSPRGIAMGTQYF.

This chain joins TRBV7-3 and TRBJ2-5; the match to TRBD2 covers 9 bases. The trim removed 5 bases at V and 4 bases at J, leaving 8 bases unmatched. Germline CDR1 SGHTA, CDR2 FQGTGA. The CDR3 extends over 15 amino acids. CDR3 amino acids: CASSARGRETETQYF. CDR3 sequence (DNA): TGTGCCAGCAGCGCTCGCGGGAGGGAAACAGAGACCCAGTACTTC.

V and J are TRBV6-4 and TRBJ1-1, with D tentatively TRBD1 (6 bases). The length of the CDR3 is 15 residues. V lost 6 bases and J lost 0, with 14 bases in between. CDR1 is MRHNA and CDR2 is SNTAGT in the germline V gene. Written as DNA, the CDR3 is TGTGCCAGCAGGCACCGACAGGATCTGAACACTGAAGCTTTCTTT. This codes for CASRHRQDLNTEAFF.

This chain connects TRBV6-5 to TRBJ2-5; TRBD2 aligns across 7 bases. The CDR3 is 16 amino acids. Trimming took 0 bases from V and 7 from J; bases not matched to a gene: 11. Germline V gene data show CDR1 as MNHEY and CDR2 as SVGAGI. CDR3 DNA: TGTGCCAGCAGTTACTCGGCGGGAGAGGTGTTAGGGACCCAGTACTTC. Translation: CASSYSAGEVLGTQYF.

J is TRBJ2-1 and V is TRBV10-3; maybe TRBD2 (6 bases). CDR3 length: 12 amino acids. Germline assignment: CDR1 ENHRY and CDR2 SYGVKD. V was trimmed by 10 bases and J by 8 bases, leaving 15 bases between them. The CDR3 loop is CATSLREDEQFF. CDR3 DNA: TGTGCCACCTCCCTCAGGGAGGATGAGCAGTTCTTC.

The chain is built from TRBV15 and TRBJ1-1, with D perhaps matching TRBD1 (5 bases). V gave up 0 bases and J gave up 4 bases, with 12 bases separating them. Germline V gives CDR1 LNHNV, CDR2 YYDKDF (reference sequence). CDR3 length equals 15 residues. This CDR3 is CATSRDSGGITEAFF. The CDR3 nucleotides read TGTGCCACCAGCAGAGATTCGGGGGGTATCACTGAAGCTTTCTTT.

The J gene is TRBJ1-4, the V gene TRBV5-1; 8 nucleotides line up with TRBD1. CDR3 length equals 16 residues. Germline trimming cut 5 bases from V and 6 bases from J; bases unmatched to any gene: 12. Looked up from germline, CDR1 is SGHRS and CDR2 is YFSETQ. This CDR3 is CASSPGLRGPYEKLFF. DNA of the CDR3: TGCGCCAGCAGTCCCGGGCTCAGGGGGCCGTATGAAAAACTGTTTTTT.

This chain joins TRBV7-8 and TRBJ2-7; TRBD1 matches at 9 bases. In germline, CDR1 is SGHVS, CDR2 FQNEAQ. Trimming removed 5 bases from V and 9 bases from J; junction bases left unmatched: 11. The CDR3 totals 14 residues. CDR3 amino acids: CASSPGQGVIGQYF. Here the CDR3 DNA reads TGTGCCAGCAGCCCGGGACAGGGTGTTATCGGGCAGTACTTC.

The chain has TRBV6-5 and TRBJ2-3; D call uncertain. Trimming stripped 0 bases from V and 2 bases from J, with 6 bases between. The CDR3 covers 14 residues. The germline V gene has CDR1 MNHEY and CDR2 SVGAGI. The CDR3 loop reads CASSYSTFTDTQYF. In nucleotides, the CDR3 is TGTGCCAGCAGTTACTCGACTTTCACAGATACGCAGTATTTT.

The V gene is TRBV9, the J gene TRBJ2-1, with D possibly TRBD1 on 5 matching bases. CDR1 SGDLS and CDR2 YYNGEE come from the germline V gene. The CDR3 contains 16 residues. V was shortened by 0 bases and J by 0 bases, with 10 bases between the two germline ends. CDR3 sequence reads: CASSVGQPRSYNEQFF. CDR3 nucleotide sequence: TGTGCCAGCAGCGTAGGACAGCCCCGCTCCTACAATGAGCAGTTCTTC.

This chain joins TRBV30 and TRBJ1-2, with D tentatively TRBD1 (5 bases). Deletions cut 3 bases from V and 1 base from J, with 15 bases between. Germline V gene sequence: CDR1 GTSNPN, CDR2 SVGIG (reference sequence). The CDR3 totals 15 residues. CDR3 loop: CAWSPRGLINYGYTF. The CDR3 nucleotides are TGTGCCTGGAGCCCAAGGGGCCTAATTAACTATGGCTACACCTTC.

This clone was seen just once. The chain has TRBV6-5 and TRBJ1-1, with TRBD1 matching 10 bases. Germline V gene lookup returns CDR1 MNHEY and CDR2 SVGAGI. V gave up 2 bases and J gave up 4 bases; unmatched junction bases: 7. The CDR3 length is 16 residues. The chain's CDR3 is CASSYPGQGSITEAFF. The CDR3 DNA sequence: TGTGCCAGCAGTTACCCGGGACAGGGGTCGATCACTGAAGCTTTCTTT.

CDR3: CASSFRLAVYADTQYF. CDR3 sequence (DNA): TGTGCCAGCAGCTTCCGACTAGCAGTTTACGCAGATACGCAGTATTTT. The chain couples TRBV11-2 to TRBJ2-3; 7 nucleotides agree with TRBD2. Germline assignment: CDR1 SGHAT and CDR2 FQNNGV. The length of the CDR3 is 16 residues. The trim removed 3 bases at V and 4 bases at J, leaving 10 bases unmatched.

The V and J genes are TRBV18 and TRBJ2-7; 8 nucleotides agree with TRBD1. This CDR3 comprises 15 residues. The trim removed 5 bases at V and 3 bases at J, leaving 9 bases unmatched. The germline V gene has CDR1 KGHSH and CDR2 LQKENI. DNA for the CDR3: TGTGCCAGCTCATCAGGACAGGGAATAAACTACGAGCAGTACTTC. Translation gives CASSSGQGINYEQYF.

This clone has only a few counts. The V gene is TRBV4-1, the J gene TRBJ1-4, with 10 nucleotides matching TRBD1. The CDR3 length is 14 residues. Looked up from germline, CDR1 is MGHRA and CDR2 is YSYEKL. The V and J ends lost 1 base and 7 bases, in that order; junction bases with no gene match: 0. The CDR3 DNA sequence: TGCGCCAGCAGCCAAGGACAGGGGGCTGAAAAACTGTTTTTT. The encoded protein is CASSQGQGAEKLFF.